Shown below are 27 T cell receptor beta chains from a single sample sequenced in a study of T cells in localized non-small cell lung cancer. The data were produced by immunoSEQ multiplex PCR, yet TCRdb's version contains in-frame clones alone and is incomplete. This sample carries fewer than 35,000 clones, about nine tenths of them seen once, and the ten largest clones take around 17%. The sample in question was peripheral blood mononuclear cells, obtained before any cancer treatment. Receptors originate from a man aged 40-75 years with stage III lung adenocarcinoma.

The chain employs TRBV28 and TRBJ1-2, with no clear D. Trimming took off 3 bases at V and 3 bases at J, with 8 bases between the two ends. Germline V lookup: CDR1 MDHEN, CDR2 SYDVKM. CDR3 length equals 13 residues. This chain's CDR3 is CASSLGIDYGYTF. The DNA for the CDR3 is TGTGCCAGCAGTTTGGGGATTGACTATGGCTACACCTTC.

V usage is TRBV7-2 and J usage is TRBJ2-7; no definite D call. This CDR3 is 13 amino acids long. Germline V CDR1 and CDR2: SGHTA, FQGNSA. Trimming removed 5 bases from V and 5 bases from J, with 13 bases in between. As DNA, the CDR3 is TGTGCCAGCAGCCGAGTGGAAAGCGACGAGCAGTACTTC. Amino acid sequence: CASSRVESDEQYF.

As concerns this clone: Other DNA sequences in the sample encode the same CDR3. The rearrangement joins TRBV19 to TRBJ2-1; maybe TRBD1 (6 bases). The germline V gene has CDR1 LNHDA and CDR2 SQIVND (reference sequence). The CDR3 runs to 13 residues. V dropped 1 base and J dropped 8 bases, with 9 bases sitting between them. The CDR3 reads CASSIVSGDEQFF. Written as DNA, the CDR3 is TGTGCCAGTAGTATAGTTTCAGGGGATGAGCAGTTCTTC.

CDR3 in amino acids: CASSLVPMRERGYTF. The CDR3 nucleotides read TGTGCCAGCAGCTTAGTTCCCATGCGGGAGAGGGGCTACACCTTC. The chain recombines TRBV7-2 with TRBJ1-2; D not certain. The germline V and J ends were trimmed by 1 base and 8 bases, with 17 bases remaining between them. The germline V gene has CDR1 SGHTA and CDR2 FQGNSA. CDR3 size: 15 residues.

In nucleotides, the CDR3 is TGTGCCACCGGGACAGACACCCTTAGACTTAGGACCTACGAGCAGTACTTC. Translated, it gives CATGTDTLRLRTYEQYF. V usage is TRBV10-3 and J usage is TRBJ2-7, with 7 bases aligning to TRBD1. This CDR3 contains 17 residues. Germline lookup yields CDR1 ENHRY and CDR2 SYGVKD. Losses at the gene ends were 10 bases for V and 2 bases for J; bases not matched to a gene: 20.

The CDR3 reads CASSPASSGGGTQYF. The DNA for the CDR3 is TGTGCCAGCAGTCCCGCCAGCTCTGGGGGGGGGACCCAGTACTTC. This chain links TRBV27 with TRBJ2-5, with 7 bases identical to TRBD2. The germline gives CDR1 MNHEY, CDR2 SMNVEV (reference sequence). This CDR3 spans 15 amino acids. The J segment lost 7 bases and the V segment lost 5 bases, leaving 13 bases of the junction unmatched.

V usage is TRBV18 and J usage is TRBJ1-3; the D gene is possibly TRBD1 (6 bases). The germline V and J ends were trimmed by 1 base and 0 bases, with 10 bases remaining between them. This CDR3 has 16 residues. From germline, CDR1 is KGHSH and CDR2 LQKENI. This chain's CDR3 is CASSPLGDNSGNTIYF. The CDR3 coding sequence is TGTGCCAGCTCACCACTGGGGGACAACTCTGGAAACACCATATATTTT.

V is TRBV7-2 and J is TRBJ2-5; 10 bases line up with TRBD2. Germline V gives CDR1 SGHTA, CDR2 FQGNSA. The CDR3 runs to 19 residues. V lost 5 bases and J lost 5; bases outside the gene matches: 20. The CDR3 DNA sequence: TGTGCCAGCAGCCGGAGCGGGGGGGCCTTGGTTGGTCGTGGGGAGACCCAGTACTTC. This translates into CASSRSGGALVGRGETQYF.

This chain uses TRBV28 with TRBJ1-5, with D possibly being TRBD1 (6 bases). CDR1 is MDHEN and CDR2 is SYDVKM in the germline V gene. V was clipped by 6 bases and J by 4 bases, with 10 bases between them. The CDR3 length is 13 residues. CDR3 sequence: CASRIGQNQPQHF. In DNA form, the CDR3 reads TGTGCCAGCAGAATCGGACAGAATCAGCCCCAGCATTTT. Drawing the rest from reference TRBV28 and TRBJ1-5, the complete variable domain is DVKVTQSSRYLVKRTGEKVFLECVQDMDHENMFWYRQDPGLGLRLIYFSYDVKMKEKGDIPEGYSVSREKKERFSLILESASTNQTSMYLCASRIGQNQPQHFGDGTRLSIL.

CDR3 DNA: TGTGCCAGCAGCTTCCGGGACAGGGACGAGCAGTACTTC. Amino acid sequence: CASSFRDRDEQYF. The chain has TRBV7-3 and TRBJ2-7; TRBD1 agrees at 9 bases. V lost 3 bases to trimming and J lost 5 bases; unmatched junction nucleotides: 2. Germline values: CDR1 SGHTA, CDR2 FQGTGA. The CDR3 length is 13 residues.

This chain joins TRBV19 and TRBJ1-4; D not certain. Trimming cost V 6 bases and J 8 bases, with 13 bases left between them. The CDR3 has 13 amino acids. CDR1 is LNHDA and CDR2 is SQIVND in the germline V gene (reference sequence). The CDR3 reads CASRSGRREKLFF. As DNA, the CDR3 is TGTGCCAGTAGATCGGGCAGACGGGAAAAACTGTTTTTT.

V is TRBV20-1 and J is TRBJ1-1, with D uncertain. The CDR3 extends over 11 amino acids. Germline V lookup: CDR1 DFQATT, CDR2 SNEGSKA (reference sequence). V lost 5 bases to trimming and J lost 6 bases, with 10 bases between them. CDR3 sequence (DNA): TGCAGTGCTGGAAGACCCCCTGAAGCTTTCTTT. It translates to CSAGRPPEAFF.

This sequence joins TRBV5-4 and TRBJ2-2; 8 bases agree with TRBD2. The CDR3 sequence is 16 residues long. V shed 4 bases, J shed 6 bases, and the junction held 11 bases outside the gene matches. Germline V gene data show CDR1 as SGHNT and CDR2 as YYREEE (reference sequence). CDR3 nucleotides: TGTGCCAGCAGCCCCCCTAGCTTCGGGGGGGCCGGGGAGCTGTTTTTT. Its protein product is CASSPPSFGGAGELFF. The whole variable domain, filled in from reference TRBV5-4 and TRBJ2-2, reads ETGVTQSPTHLIKTRGQQVTLRCSSQSGHNTVSWYQQALGQGPQFIFQYYREEENGRGNFPPRFSGLQFPNYSSELNVNALELDDSALYLCASSPPSFGGAGELFFGEGSRLTVL.

The chain is built from TRBV14 and TRBJ2-3; D might be TRBD2 (6 bases). Trimming left V 1 base short and J 5 bases short, with 16 bases between. CDR3 size: 16 residues. Germline V gene sequence: CDR1 SGHDN, CDR2 FVKESK. CDR3 residues: CASSQVHGGAGDTQYF. DNA for the CDR3: TGTGCCAGCAGCCAAGTCCACGGGGGAGCGGGAGATACGCAGTATTTT.

J is TRBJ2-2 and V is TRBV6-5; 8 bases are shared with TRBD1. Germline loops: CDR1 MNHEY, CDR2 SVGAGI. The CDR3 sequence is 14 residues long. J lost 4 bases, V lost 6 bases, and 4 bases had no gene match. The CDR3 nucleotides are TGTGCCAGCAGGAGGACAGGGTTCACCGGGGAGCTGTTTTTT. Its protein is CASRRTGFTGELFF.

V usage is TRBV7-2 and J usage is TRBJ2-5, with no clear D. Germline V gene sequence: CDR1 SGHTA, CDR2 FQGNSA. The V end lost 1 base, the J end lost 1 base, and 13 bases lay between the germline ends. The CDR3 totals 16 residues. In nucleotides, the CDR3 is TGTGCCAGCAGCTTAGGAATTCTGCGGTCCCAAGAGACCCAGTACTTC. Its protein product is CASSLGILRSQETQYF.

The V and J genes are TRBV27 and TRBJ1-2; a possible D gene is TRBD1 (5 bases). The CDR3 totals 12 residues. The V end lost 3 bases, the J end lost 8 bases, and 10 bases lay between the germline ends. Germline V gene sequence: CDR1 MNHEY, CDR2 SMNVEV (reference sequence). The CDR3 loop is CASSFGAGGYTF. CDR3 coding DNA: TGTGCCAGCAGTTTCGGGGCAGGGGGCTACACCTTC.

The chain recombines TRBV6-5 with TRBJ1-1; no clear D. There are 13 residues in the CDR3. Germline V gene data show CDR1 as MNHEY and CDR2 as SVGAGI. The V end lost 6 bases, the J end lost 3 bases, and 11 bases lay between the germline ends. CDR3 nucleotides: TGTGCCAGCAGAACCCGAGAGGACACTGAAGCTTTCTTT. It yields the protein CASRTREDTEAFF.

The rearrangement links TRBV14 to TRBJ2-7; tentative D call: TRBD1 (6 bases). The CDR3 covers 19 residues. In germline, CDR1 is SGHDN, CDR2 FVKESK. V was pared by 4 bases and J by 0 bases, with 25 bases between. CDR3 residues: CASSRLVQAFGQSSYEQYF. The CDR3 DNA reads as TGTGCCAGCAGCCGCTTGGTACAAGCTTTTGGACAGAGCTCCTACGAGCAGTACTTC.

V is TRBV11-2 and J is TRBJ2-3; D perhaps matches TRBD1 (5 bases). The germline V and J ends were trimmed by 1 base and 15 bases, with 11 bases remaining between them. The CDR3 totals 11 residues. From germline, CDR1 is SGHAT and CDR2 FQNNGV. The CDR3 sequence is CASSLGQTVYF. For the CDR3, the DNA is TGTGCCAGCAGCTTAGGACAGACTGTTTATTTT.

The chain uses TRBV18 and TRBJ1-5; D may be TRBD1 (5 bases). The CDR3 extends over 15 amino acids. With 10 bases removed from V and 0 bases from J, the gap between germline ends came to 16 bases. Germline CDR1 and CDR2: KGHSH and LQKENI. The CDR3 DNA sequence: TGTGCCAACCCTCTCGTGACAGATAGCAATCAGCCCCAGCATTTT. It encodes CANPLVTDSNQPQHF.

The chain recombines TRBV5-6 with TRBJ2-1, with D possibly being TRBD1 (6 bases). This CDR3 spans 14 amino acids. Trimming stripped 2 bases from V and 8 bases from J, with 14 bases between. Germline-derived CDR1 and CDR2 are SGHDT and YYEEEE. The CDR3 nucleotides read TGTGCCAGCAGCTTCGTCAGGGGTTACGATGAGCAGTTCTTC. Translation gives CASSFVRGYDEQFF.

The rearrangement joins TRBV7-2 to TRBJ2-7, with D uncertain. CDR3 size: 14 residues. CDR1 and CDR2 (germline): SGHTA, FQGNSA. Trimming cost V 5 bases and J 6 bases, with 17 bases left between them. In DNA form, the CDR3 reads TGTGCCAGCAGCCCTCAGGCCGTTGCACCCGAGCAGTACTTC. Amino acids: CASSPQAVAPEQYF.

The gene calls are TRBV10-2 and TRBJ1-5, with D possibly TRBD1 on 5 matching bases. The germline gives CDR1 WSHSY, CDR2 SAAADI. The CDR3 contains 13 residues. Trimming cost V 2 bases and J 4 bases, with 6 bases left between them. CDR3 loop: CASSEQGNQPQHF. CDR3 sequence (DNA): TGCGCCAGCAGTGAGCAGGGAAATCAGCCCCAGCATTTT.

The chain uses TRBV7-9 and TRBJ2-1; D unclear. V was clipped by 5 bases and J by 5 bases, with 4 bases between them. Germline values: CDR1 SEHNR, CDR2 FQNEAQ (reference sequence). The length of the CDR3 is 11 residues. CDR3 nucleotide sequence: TGTGCCAGCAGCCTAAACAATGAGCAGTTCTTC. Translation gives CASSLNNEQFF.

The chain has TRBV19 and TRBJ1-5; TRBD1 agrees at 10 bases. The CDR3 loop spans 14 amino acids. The germline V gene encodes CDR1 LNHDA and CDR2 SQIVND (reference sequence). Unmatched junction bases numbered 1, after V lost 4 bases and J lost 4 bases. Written as DNA, the CDR3 is TGTGCCAGTAGTACGGGACAGGGGAATCAGCCCCAGCATTTT. This gives the protein CASSTGQGNQPQHF. The variable domain in full, with the rest retrieved from reference TRBV19 and TRBJ1-5, is DGGITQSPKYLFRKEGQNVTLSCEQNLNHDAMYWYRQDPGQGLRLIYYSQIVNDFQKGDIAEGYSVSREKKESFPLTVTSAQKNPTAFYLCASSTGQGNQPQHFGDGTRLSIL.

The chain carries TRBV19 and TRBJ2-7, with 8 bases lining up with TRBD2. This CDR3 has 15 residues. Losses at the gene ends were 7 bases for V and 2 bases for J; bases not matched to a gene: 10. CDR1 LNHDA and CDR2 SQIVND come from the germline V gene (reference sequence). The CDR3 loop reads CASTVGVAGPYEQYF. The CDR3 bases are TGTGCCAGTACGGTCGGAGTAGCGGGGCCCTACGAGCAGTACTTC.